The 28 T cell receptor beta chains below all came from one sample that was sequenced in a study of blood T cell repertoires in COVID-19. Only in-frame clones appear in the TCRdb table, and some are missing; sequencing was by immunoSEQ multiplex PCR. The sample has under 300,000 clones; 86% are singletons. What was sequenced was peripheral blood. Receptors originate from a man at least 80 years old with acute or convalescent COVID-19.

The genes are TRBV29-1 and TRBJ2-1, with 12 positions matching TRBD2. The junction had 8 bases not matched to a gene; V was cut back by 7 bases and J by 7 bases. Germline V CDR1 and CDR2: SQVTM, ANQGSEA. The CDR3 is 14 amino acids. CDR3 sequence: CSAATSGRSNEQFF. The CDR3 DNA reads TGCAGCGCTGCGACTAGCGGGAGATCTAATGAGCAGTTCTTC.

The rearrangement uses TRBV18 and TRBJ1-2; 7 nucleotides align to TRBD1. The V segment lost 3 bases and the J segment 0 bases; nucleotides outside the gene matches: 19. The germline V gene has CDR1 KGHSH and CDR2 LQKENI. The CDR3 is 20 amino acids. CDR3 sequence reads: CASSPRLGGGLEKSNYGYTF. CDR3 nucleotide sequence: TGTGCCAGCTCACCGCGATTAGGAGGGGGCTTGGAGAAGTCTAACTATGGCTACACCTTC.

This clone was detected only once. This rearrangement joins TRBV5-1 to TRBJ1-2; a possible D gene is TRBD1 (5 bases). Germline CDR1 is SGHRS and CDR2 is YFSETQ. V was shortened by 4 bases and J by 4 bases, with 11 bases between the two germline ends. The CDR3 has 13 amino acids. CDR3 in amino acids: CASSTDIGYGYTF. CDR3 DNA: TGCGCCAGCAGCACGGACATCGGCTATGGCTACACCTTC.

The chain is built from TRBV10-1 and TRBJ2-1; weak D call: TRBD1 (5 bases). CDR3 length: 14 amino acids. CDR1 and CDR2 from the germline V gene are WNHNN and SYGVQD (reference sequence). Trimming took 0 bases from V and 9 from J, leaving 12 bases between them. The CDR3 bases are TGCGCCAGCAGTGAGTCGGGCAGGGTGGGTGAGCAGTTCTTC. Its translation is CASSESGRVGEQFF.

In this sample, this clone turned up once. The gene calls are TRBV7-9 and TRBJ1-5; 8 nucleotides line up with TRBD1. Looked up from germline, CDR1 is SEHNR and CDR2 is FQNEAQ (reference sequence). The CDR3 length is 15 residues. The V and J ends lost 5 bases and 2 bases, in that order; junction bases with no gene match: 5. The CDR3 here is CASSKQGGGNQPQHF. For the CDR3, the DNA is TGTGCCAGCAGCAAACAGGGGGGAGGCAATCAGCCCCAGCATTTT.

The gene calls are TRBV19 and TRBJ2-2; TRBD2 matches at 7 bases. Germline V gives CDR1 LNHDA, CDR2 SQIVND (reference sequence). This CDR3 has 16 amino acids. V dropped 7 bases and J dropped 3; count of bases not matched to a gene: 11. The CDR3 nucleotides read TGTGCCAGTACCCAGAGGTGGGGGGGTGACACCGGGGAGCTGTTTTTT. Translation gives CASTQRWGGDTGELFF. Complete variable domain (other parts from reference TRBV19 and TRBJ2-2): DGGITQSPKYLFRKEGQNVTLSCEQNLNHDAMYWYRQDPGQGLRLIYYSQIVNDFQKGDIAEGYSVSREKKESFPLTVTSAQKNPTAFYLCASTQRWGGDTGELFFGEGSRLTVL.

The chain joins TRBV12-3 or TRBV12-4 to TRBJ1-1; D unclear. The CDR3 is 13 amino acids. V dropped 5 bases and J dropped 4 bases, with 11 bases sitting between them. Here the CDR3 reads CASSPTRSTEAFF. The CDR3 nucleotides read TGTGCCAGCAGTCCCACGAGGAGCACTGAAGCTTTCTTT.

The rearrangement joins TRBV5-5 to TRBJ1-2; 10 nucleotides agree with TRBD1. Trimming at V came to 1 base and at J to 1 base, leaving 4 bases not matched to a gene. This CDR3 has 16 amino acids. Per germline, CDR1 SGHKS and CDR2 YYEKEE (reference sequence). CDR3: CASSLSGQGFNYGYTF. DNA for the CDR3: TGTGCCAGCAGCTTGTCGGGACAGGGGTTTAACTATGGCTACACCTTC. The full variable domain, rest sourced from reference TRBV5-5 and TRBJ1-2, is DAGVTQSPTHLIKTRGQQVTLRCSPISGHKSVSWYQQVLGQGPQFIFQYYEKEERGRGNFPDRFSARQFPNYSSELNVNALLLGDSALYLCASSLSGQGFNYGYTFGSGTRLTVV.

The chain has TRBV5-1 and TRBJ1-1; 9 nucleotides match TRBD1. V gave up 3 bases and J gave up 4 bases; unmatched junction bases: 7. CDR1 is SGHRS, CDR2 YFSETQ, per germline. This CDR3 spans 15 amino acids. CDR3 coding DNA: TGCGCCAGCAGCTCCCCCGGACAGGGGAGCACTGAAGCTTTCTTT. Protein product: CASSSPGQGSTEAFF. The full variable domain, rest sourced from reference TRBV5-1 and TRBJ1-1, is KAGVTQTPRYLIKTRGQQVTLSCSPISGHRSVSWYQQTPGQGLQFLFEYFSETQRNKGNFPGRFSGRQFSNSRSEMNVSTLELGDSALYLCASSSPGQGSTEAFFGQGTRLTVV.

This clone was counted once. The DNA of the CDR3 is TGTGCCAGCTCACGACAGGGGAACGGGAACTATGGCTACACCTTC. The encoded protein is CASSRQGNGNYGYTF. The V gene is TRBV18, the J gene TRBJ1-2; the match to TRBD1 covers 8 bases. Per germline, CDR1 KGHSH and CDR2 LQKENI. This CDR3 is 15 amino acids long. The junction had 6 bases not matched to a gene; V was cut back by 4 bases and J by 2 bases.

This clone has just a few counts. The rearrangement links TRBV5-1 to TRBJ2-7, with D perhaps TRBD1 (5 bases). This CDR3 comprises 14 residues. In germline, CDR1 is SGHRS, CDR2 YFSETQ. With 0 bases removed from V and 5 bases from J, the gap between germline ends came to 12 bases. The CDR3 reads CASSLEGRGNEQYF. The DNA of the CDR3 is TGCGCCAGCAGCTTGGAGGGGCGAGGCAACGAGCAGTACTTC.

The J gene is TRBJ2-5, the V gene TRBV5-1; TRBD1 aligns across 7 bases. Germline values: CDR1 SGHRS, CDR2 YFSETQ. CDR3 size: 15 residues. J was trimmed by 3 bases and V by 0 bases; bases with no gene match: 5. CDR3 in DNA: TGCGCCAGCAGCTTGGCCGGTACAGGGGAAGAGACCCAGTACTTC. Translated, it gives CASSLAGTGEETQYF.

This clone was observed a handful of times. The V gene is TRBV19, the J gene TRBJ2-1; D perhaps matches TRBD1 (6 bases). Germline values: CDR1 LNHDA, CDR2 SQIVND (reference sequence). The CDR3 consists of 11 residues. Trimming removed 6 bases at V and 9 bases at J, with 9 bases between. The CDR3 protein is CASRQGLEQFF. The DNA of the CDR3 is TGTGCCAGTAGACAGGGTCTTGAGCAGTTCTTC.

Notes on this clone: Different DNA sequences within this sample yield the same CDR3. The chain joins TRBV11-2 to TRBJ1-5, with no clear D. V was clipped by 1 base and J by 6 bases, with 7 bases between them. Germline loops: CDR1 SGHAT, CDR2 FQNNGV. This CDR3 spans 13 amino acids. CDR3 DNA: TGTGCCAGCAGCTTAGTACGGGGTCAGCCCCAGCATTTT. Translated, it gives CASSLVRGQPQHF.

The V and J genes are TRBV25-1 and TRBJ1-2; D perhaps matches TRBD1 (6 bases). Trimming removed 6 bases at V and 7 bases at J, with 15 bases between. The germline CDR1 and CDR2 sequences are MGHDK and SYGVNS. This CDR3 has 13 residues. CDR3 region: CASRPSGEGGYTF. In DNA form, the CDR3 reads TGTGCCAGCAGGCCGTCAGGGGAGGGTGGCTACACCTTC.

V gene TRBV6-4 combines with J gene TRBJ1-2, with D possibly matching TRBD1 (6 bases). The CDR3 has 15 amino acids. Per the germline V gene, CDR1 is MRHNA and CDR2 is SNTAGT. Trimming cost V 6 bases and J 1 base, with 15 bases left between them. CDR3 sequence: CASSDTGQLNYGYTF. The DNA for the CDR3 is TGTGCCAGCAGCGACACAGGACAGCTTAACTATGGCTACACCTTC.

The J gene is TRBJ1-1, the V gene TRBV5-1, with D maybe TRBD1 (6 bases). This CDR3 has 15 residues. Trimming removed 0 bases at V and 0 bases at J, with 9 bases between. CDR1 and CDR2 (germline): SGHRS, YFSETQ. Written as DNA, the CDR3 is TGCGCCAGCAGCTTGGAGGCAGGGGTGAACACTGAAGCTTTCTTT. As protein: CASSLEAGVNTEAFF.

This clone appeared a few times. CDR3 region: CASSPGLPVDTQYF. The CDR3 DNA follows: TGTGCCAGCTCACCGGGACTACCGGTGGATACGCAGTATTTT. This chain connects TRBV18 to TRBJ2-3, with 7 bases fitting TRBD2. The CDR3 runs 14 residues. J lost 6 bases, V lost 3 bases, and 6 bases had no gene match. CDR1 and CDR2 from the germline V gene are KGHSH and LQKENI.

This chain joins TRBV23-1 and TRBJ1-3, with D maybe TRBD1 (5 bases). TRBV23-1 is recorded as an ORF, its role being uncertain. The CDR3 runs 16 residues. The V gene lost 3 bases and the J gene lost 0 bases, with 12 bases spanning the gap. The CDR3: CASSQAGPGSGNTIYF. The CDR3, as DNA: TGCGCCAGCAGTCAGGCAGGGCCCGGCTCTGGAAACACCATATATTTT.

The chain recombines TRBV28 with TRBJ2-1; 7 nucleotides match TRBD2. The V gene's germline CDR1 is MDHEN and CDR2 SYDVKM. CDR3 size: 15 residues. Trimming took 6 bases from V and 4 from J; bases not matched to a gene: 9. The DNA of the CDR3 is TGTGCCAGCAGGGAGGGAGGGCGAGGATACAATGAGCAGTTCTTC. Amino acids: CASREGGRGYNEQFF. Filled out from reference TRBV28 and TRBJ2-1, the complete variable domain reads DVKVTQSSRYLVKRTGEKVFLECVQDMDHENMFWYRQDPGLGLRLIYFSYDVKMKEKGDIPEGYSVSREKKERFSLILESASTNQTSMYLCASREGGRGYNEQFFGPGTRLTVL.

The CDR3 coding sequence is TGTGCCACCAGTGACGGGGGTTGGGGCTACACCTTC. Encoded protein: CATSDGGWGYTF. The chain recombines TRBV24-1 with TRBJ1-2, with a possible D match to TRBD1 (5 bases). Trimming left V 4 bases short and J 8 bases short, with 10 bases between. CDR3 size: 12 residues. From germline, CDR1 is KGHDR and CDR2 SFDVKD.

The rearrangement links TRBV6-5 to TRBJ2-3; D unresolved. Trimming removed 6 bases at V and 0 bases at J, with 4 bases between. This CDR3 spans 12 amino acids. The germline V gene encodes CDR1 MNHEY and CDR2 SVGAGI. CDR3 residues: CASSHSTDTQYF. In DNA form, the CDR3 reads TGTGCCAGCAGCCATAGCACAGATACGCAGTATTTT.

The rearrangement joins TRBV5-1 to TRBJ2-3; 14 bases are shared with TRBD2. The CDR3 extends over 18 amino acids. Germline CDR1 and CDR2: SGHRS and YFSETQ. Losses at the gene ends were 0 bases for V and 2 bases for J; bases not matched to a gene: 5. The CDR3 region has the DNA TGCGCCAGCAGCTTGGCCGCGGGACTAGCGGGAGCCACAGATACGCAGTATTTT. Amino acids: CASSLAAGLAGATDTQYF.

The V and J genes are TRBV29-1 and TRBJ2-2; TRBD1 matches 8 bases. The germline V gene encodes CDR1 SQVTM and CDR2 ANQGSEA. The trim removed 4 bases at V and 7 bases at J, leaving 8 bases unmatched. The CDR3 has 14 residues. The CDR3 DNA follows: TGCAGCGTTGCCCAGGGGGCGTCTGGCGGGGAGCTGTTTTTT. Its translation: CSVAQGASGGELFF.

The chain uses TRBV6-5 and TRBJ1-2, with D uncertain. This CDR3 is 13 amino acids long. Germline lookup yields CDR1 MNHEY and CDR2 SVGAGI. The V gene lost 5 bases and the J gene lost 8 bases, with 15 bases spanning the gap. DNA for the CDR3: TGTGCCAGCAGTACTATCACCCTCCTAGGCTACACCTTC. Residues: CASSTITLLGYTF.

This rearrangement joins TRBV28 to TRBJ1-2; D is possibly TRBD1 (5 bases). The ends were cut back, 7 bases at V and 1 base at J, with 10 bases in the middle. Per the germline V gene, CDR1 is MDHEN and CDR2 is SYDVKM. The CDR3 consists of 13 residues. The CDR3 DNA sequence: TGTGCCAGCACCCACGGGGGTAACTATGGCTACACCTTC. It encodes CASTHGGNYGYTF.

The chain carries TRBV4-1 and TRBJ2-7, with TRBD2 matching 13 bases. The CDR3 is made up of 15 amino acids. Germline CDR1 and CDR2: MGHRA and YSYEKL. V lost 3 bases, J lost 4 bases, and 3 bases stayed unmatched. CDR3 in amino acids: CASSQGLAGIYEQYF. The CDR3 DNA reads as TGCGCCAGCAGCCAGGGACTAGCGGGAATTTACGAGCAGTACTTC.

This clone was seen only once. J is TRBJ1-1 and V is TRBV7-2; D is possibly TRBD1 (5 bases). The CDR3 length is 14 residues. Per germline, CDR1 SGHTA and CDR2 FQGNSA. V lost 1 base and J 8 bases, leaving 14 bases between the germline ends. This chain's CDR3 is CASSLDRFTPEAFF. CDR3 in DNA: TGTGCCAGCAGCTTAGACAGGTTTACCCCGGAAGCTTTCTTT.